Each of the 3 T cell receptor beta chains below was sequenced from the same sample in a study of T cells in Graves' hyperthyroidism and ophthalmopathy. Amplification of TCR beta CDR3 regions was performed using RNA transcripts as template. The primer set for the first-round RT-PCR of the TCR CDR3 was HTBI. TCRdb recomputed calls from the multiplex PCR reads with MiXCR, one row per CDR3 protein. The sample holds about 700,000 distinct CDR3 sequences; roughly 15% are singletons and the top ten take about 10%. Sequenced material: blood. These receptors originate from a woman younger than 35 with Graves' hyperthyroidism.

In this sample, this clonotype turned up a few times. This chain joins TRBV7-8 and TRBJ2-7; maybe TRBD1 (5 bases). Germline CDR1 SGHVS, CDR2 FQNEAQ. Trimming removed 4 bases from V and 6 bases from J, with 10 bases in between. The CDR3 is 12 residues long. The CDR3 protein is CASSSHRIEQYF. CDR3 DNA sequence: TGTGCCAGCAGCTCCCACAGGATCGAGCAGTACTTC.

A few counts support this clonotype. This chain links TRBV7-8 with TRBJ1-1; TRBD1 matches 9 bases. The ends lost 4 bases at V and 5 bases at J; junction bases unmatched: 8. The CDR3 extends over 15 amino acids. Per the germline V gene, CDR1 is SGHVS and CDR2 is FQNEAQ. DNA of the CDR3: TGTGCCAGCAGCTCCCCACAGGGGGCAGCTACTGAAGCTTTCTTT. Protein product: CASSSPQGAATEAFF.

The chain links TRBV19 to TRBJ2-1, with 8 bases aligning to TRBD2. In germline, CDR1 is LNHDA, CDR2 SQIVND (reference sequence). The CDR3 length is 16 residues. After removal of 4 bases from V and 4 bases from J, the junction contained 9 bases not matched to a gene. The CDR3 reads CASSRTLAEGYNEQFF. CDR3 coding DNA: TGTGCCAGTAGTAGGACACTAGCGGAAGGTTACAATGAGCAGTTCTTC.